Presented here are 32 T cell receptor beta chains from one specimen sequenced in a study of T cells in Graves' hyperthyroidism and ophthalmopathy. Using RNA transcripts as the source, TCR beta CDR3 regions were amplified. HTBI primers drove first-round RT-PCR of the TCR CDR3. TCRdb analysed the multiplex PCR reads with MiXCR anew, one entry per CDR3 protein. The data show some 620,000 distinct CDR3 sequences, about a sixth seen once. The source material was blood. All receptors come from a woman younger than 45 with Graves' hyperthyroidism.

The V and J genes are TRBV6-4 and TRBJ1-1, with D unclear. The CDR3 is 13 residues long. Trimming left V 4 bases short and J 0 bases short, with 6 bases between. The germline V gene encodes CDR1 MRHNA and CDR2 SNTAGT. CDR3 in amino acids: CASSVRLNTEAFF. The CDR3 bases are TGTGCCAGCAGTGTTCGTTTGAACACTGAAGCTTTCTTT.

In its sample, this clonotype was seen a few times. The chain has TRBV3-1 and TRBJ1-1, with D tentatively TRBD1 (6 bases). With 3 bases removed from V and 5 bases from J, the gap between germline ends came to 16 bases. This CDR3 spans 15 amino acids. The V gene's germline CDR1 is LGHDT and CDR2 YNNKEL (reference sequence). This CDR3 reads CASSQGQGRRTEAFF. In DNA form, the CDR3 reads TGTGCCAGCAGCCAGGGTCAGGGGCGGAGGACTGAAGCTTTCTTT.

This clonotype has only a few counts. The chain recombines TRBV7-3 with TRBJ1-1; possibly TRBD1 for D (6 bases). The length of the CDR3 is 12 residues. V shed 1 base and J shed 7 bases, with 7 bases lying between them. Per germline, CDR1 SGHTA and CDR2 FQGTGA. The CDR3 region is CASSLIGGEAFF. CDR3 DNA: TGTGCCAGCAGCTTAATAGGGGGTGAAGCTTTCTTT.

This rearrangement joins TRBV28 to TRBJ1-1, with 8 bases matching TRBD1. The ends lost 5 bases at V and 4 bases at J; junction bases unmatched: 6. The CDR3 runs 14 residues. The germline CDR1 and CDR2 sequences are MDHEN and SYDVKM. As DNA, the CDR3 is TGTGCCAGCAGTCCAGAACAGGGGGGCACTGAAGCTTTCTTT. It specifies CASSPEQGGTEAFF. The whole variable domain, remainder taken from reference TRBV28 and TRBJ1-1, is DVKVTQSSRYLVKRTGEKVFLECVQDMDHENMFWYRQDPGLGLRLIYFSYDVKMKEKGDIPEGYSVSREKKERFSLILESASTNQTSMYLCASSPEQGGTEAFFGQGTRLTVV.

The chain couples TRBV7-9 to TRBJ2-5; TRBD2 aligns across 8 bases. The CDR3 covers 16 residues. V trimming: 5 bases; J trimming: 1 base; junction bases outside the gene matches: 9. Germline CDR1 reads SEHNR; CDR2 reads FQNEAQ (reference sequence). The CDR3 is CASSMRGGRSQETQYF. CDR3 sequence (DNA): TGTGCCAGCAGCATGAGGGGCGGGAGGTCCCAAGAGACCCAGTACTTC.

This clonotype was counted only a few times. The CDR3 DNA is TGTGCCAGCAGCGTCGACAGGGGAAGTCAGCCCCAGCATTTT. Protein: CASSVDRGSQPQHF. V usage is TRBV7-9 and J usage is TRBJ1-5, with 8 bases fitting TRBD1. CDR1 SEHNR and CDR2 FQNEAQ come from the germline V gene (reference sequence). The CDR3 has 14 amino acids. The V segment lost 5 bases and the J segment 6 bases; nucleotides outside the gene matches: 6.

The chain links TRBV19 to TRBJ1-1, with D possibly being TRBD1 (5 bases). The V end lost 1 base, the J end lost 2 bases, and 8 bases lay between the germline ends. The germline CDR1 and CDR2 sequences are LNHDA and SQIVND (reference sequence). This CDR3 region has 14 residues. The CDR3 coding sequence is TGTGCCAGTAGTATAGGGGACGTAAACACTGAAGCTTTCTTT. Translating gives CASSIGDVNTEAFF.

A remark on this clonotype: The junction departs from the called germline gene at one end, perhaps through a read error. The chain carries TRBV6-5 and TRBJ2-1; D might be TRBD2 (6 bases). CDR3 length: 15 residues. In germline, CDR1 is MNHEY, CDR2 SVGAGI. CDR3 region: CAGSYTLGTYNEQFF. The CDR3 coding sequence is TGTGCCGGCAGTTACACCCTCGGGACTTACAATGAGCAGTTCTTC.

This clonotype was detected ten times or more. The DNA of the CDR3 is TGTGCCAGCAGCCTGCGTGGGTACGAAGACACTGAAGCTTTCTTT. It encodes CASSLRGYEDTEAFF. The chain employs TRBV5-5 and TRBJ1-1; D is uncertain. Germline V gene sequence: CDR1 SGHKS, CDR2 YYEKEE (reference sequence). V was shortened by 4 bases and J by 3 bases, with 16 bases between the two germline ends. The CDR3 length is 15 residues.

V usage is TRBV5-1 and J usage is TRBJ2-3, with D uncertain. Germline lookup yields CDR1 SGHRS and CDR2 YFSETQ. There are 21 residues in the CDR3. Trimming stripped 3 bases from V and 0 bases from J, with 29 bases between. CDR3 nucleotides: TGCGCCAGCAGCTACCCCCGAGGCGCGACATTCGAAGGACCTAGCACAGATACGCAGTATTTT. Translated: CASSYPRGATFEGPSTDTQYF.

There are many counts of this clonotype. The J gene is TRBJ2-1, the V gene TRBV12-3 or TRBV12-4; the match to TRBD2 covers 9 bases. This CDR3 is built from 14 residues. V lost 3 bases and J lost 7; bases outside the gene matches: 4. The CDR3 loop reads CASSFLAGENEQFF. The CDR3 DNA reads TGTGCCAGCAGTTTTTTAGCGGGAGAGAATGAGCAGTTCTTC.

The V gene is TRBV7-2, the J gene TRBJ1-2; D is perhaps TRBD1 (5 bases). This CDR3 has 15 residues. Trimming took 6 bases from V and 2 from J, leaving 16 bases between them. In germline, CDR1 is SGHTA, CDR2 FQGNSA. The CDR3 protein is CASSFYRQLNYGYTF. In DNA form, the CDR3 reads TGTGCCAGCAGTTTCTATCGACAGCTAAACTATGGCTACACCTTC.

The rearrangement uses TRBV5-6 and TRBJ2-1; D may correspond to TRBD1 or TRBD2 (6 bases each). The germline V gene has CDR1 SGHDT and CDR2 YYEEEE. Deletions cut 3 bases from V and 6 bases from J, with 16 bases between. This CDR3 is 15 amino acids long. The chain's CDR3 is CASSSLARGGNEQFF. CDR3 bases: TGTGCCAGCAGCTCATTGGCCAGGGGAGGCAATGAGCAGTTCTTC.

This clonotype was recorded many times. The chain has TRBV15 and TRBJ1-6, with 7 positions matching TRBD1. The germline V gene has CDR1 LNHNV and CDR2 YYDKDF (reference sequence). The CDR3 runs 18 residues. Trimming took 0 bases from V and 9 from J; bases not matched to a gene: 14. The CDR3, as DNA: TGTGCCACCAGCAGAGACCGCTTTTCGACAGGGTCAGGTTCACCCCTCCACTTT. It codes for CATSRDRFSTGSGSPLHF.

CDR3 amino acids: CSALSGHLRDYGYTF. The CDR3 DNA sequence: TGCAGTGCCTTGTCGGGACACCTCAGAGACTATGGCTACACCTTC. This rearrangement joins TRBV20-1 to TRBJ1-2; a weak D match, TRBD1 (6 bases). The CDR3 totals 15 residues. CDR1 is DFQATT and CDR2 is SNEGSKA in the germline V gene (reference sequence). The germline V and J ends were trimmed by 6 bases and 3 bases, with 20 bases remaining between them.

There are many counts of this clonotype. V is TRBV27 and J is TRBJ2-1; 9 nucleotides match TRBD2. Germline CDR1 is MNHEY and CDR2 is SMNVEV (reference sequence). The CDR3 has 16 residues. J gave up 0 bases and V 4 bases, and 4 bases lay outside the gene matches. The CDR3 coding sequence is TGTGCCAGCAGTTCATTGACTAGCGGCTCCTACAATGAGCAGTTCTTC. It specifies CASSSLTSGSYNEQFF.

The DNA of the CDR3 is TGTGCCTGGAGTTTAGTCACCGGGGAGCTGTTTTTT. This gives the protein CAWSLVTGELFF. This chain joins TRBV30 and TRBJ2-2; D unclear. Trimming cost V 2 bases and J 4 bases, with 5 bases left between them. Germline V gene sequence: CDR1 GTSNPN, CDR2 SVGIG (reference sequence). The CDR3 is made up of 12 amino acids.

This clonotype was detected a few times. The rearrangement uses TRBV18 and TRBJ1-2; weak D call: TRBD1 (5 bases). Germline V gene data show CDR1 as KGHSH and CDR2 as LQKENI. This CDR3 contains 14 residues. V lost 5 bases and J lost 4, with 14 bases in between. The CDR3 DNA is TGTGCCAGCTCATCGGACCGGGACTCCTATGGCTACACCTTC. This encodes CASSSDRDSYGYTF. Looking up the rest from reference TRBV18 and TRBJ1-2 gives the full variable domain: NAGVMQNPRHLVRRRGQEARLRCSPMKGHSHVYWYRQLPEEGLKFMVYLQKENIIDESGMPKERFSAEFPKEGPSILRIQQVVRGDSAAYFCASSSDRDSYGYTFGSGTRLTVV.

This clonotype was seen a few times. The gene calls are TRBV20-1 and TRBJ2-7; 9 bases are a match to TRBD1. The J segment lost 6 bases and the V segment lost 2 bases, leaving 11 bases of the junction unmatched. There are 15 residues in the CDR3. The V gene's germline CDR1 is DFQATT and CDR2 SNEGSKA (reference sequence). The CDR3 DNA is TGCAGTGCTAGAACGAACCGGGACAGGGTTGCCGAGCAGTACTTC. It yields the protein CSARTNRDRVAEQYF.

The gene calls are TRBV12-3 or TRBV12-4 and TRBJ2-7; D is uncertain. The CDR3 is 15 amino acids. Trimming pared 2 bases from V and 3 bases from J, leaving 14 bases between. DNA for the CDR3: TGTGCCAGCAGTTTAATTGTCAGCACTTACTACGAGCAGTACTTC. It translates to CASSLIVSTYYEQYF.

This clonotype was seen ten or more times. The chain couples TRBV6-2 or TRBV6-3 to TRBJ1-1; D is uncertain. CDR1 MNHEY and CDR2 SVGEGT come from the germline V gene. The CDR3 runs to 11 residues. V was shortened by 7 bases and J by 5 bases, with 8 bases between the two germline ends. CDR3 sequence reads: CASKVGTEAFF. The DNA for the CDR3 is TGTGCCAGCAAGGTTGGGACTGAAGCTTTCTTT.

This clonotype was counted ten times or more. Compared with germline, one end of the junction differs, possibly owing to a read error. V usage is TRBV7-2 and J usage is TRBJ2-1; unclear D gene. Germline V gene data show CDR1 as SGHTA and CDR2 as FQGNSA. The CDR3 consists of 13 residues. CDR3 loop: CASSLDSHNEQFF. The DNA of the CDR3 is TGTGCCAGCAGCCTTGACTCCCACAATGAGCAGTTCTTC.

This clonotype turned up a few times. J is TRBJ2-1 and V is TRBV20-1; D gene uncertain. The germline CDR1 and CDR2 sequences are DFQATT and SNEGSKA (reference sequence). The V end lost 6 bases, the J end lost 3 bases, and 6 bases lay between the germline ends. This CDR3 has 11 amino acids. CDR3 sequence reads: CSALIYNEQFF. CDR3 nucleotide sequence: TGCAGTGCCCTCATCTACAATGAGCAGTTCTTC.

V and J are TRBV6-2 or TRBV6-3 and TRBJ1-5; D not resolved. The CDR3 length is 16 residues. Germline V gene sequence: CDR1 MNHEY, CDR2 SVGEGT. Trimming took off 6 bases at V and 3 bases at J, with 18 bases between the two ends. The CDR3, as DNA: TGTGCCAGCAGCCGGACGAGCTACAGTACCAATCAGCCCCAGCATTTT. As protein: CASSRTSYSTNQPQHF.

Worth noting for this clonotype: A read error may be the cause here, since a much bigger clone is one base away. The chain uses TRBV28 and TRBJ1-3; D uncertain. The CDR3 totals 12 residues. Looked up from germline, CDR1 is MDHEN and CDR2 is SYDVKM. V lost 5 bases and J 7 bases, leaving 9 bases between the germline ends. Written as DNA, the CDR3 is TGTGCCAGCAGTCCCCCGAGGAACACCATATATTTT. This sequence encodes CASSPPRNTIYF.

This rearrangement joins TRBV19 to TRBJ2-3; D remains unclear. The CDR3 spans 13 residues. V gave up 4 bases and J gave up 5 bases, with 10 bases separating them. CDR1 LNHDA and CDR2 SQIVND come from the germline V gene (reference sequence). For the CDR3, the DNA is TGTGCCAGTAGTAAACCCCCGCAAGATACGCAGTATTTT. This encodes CASSKPPQDTQYF.

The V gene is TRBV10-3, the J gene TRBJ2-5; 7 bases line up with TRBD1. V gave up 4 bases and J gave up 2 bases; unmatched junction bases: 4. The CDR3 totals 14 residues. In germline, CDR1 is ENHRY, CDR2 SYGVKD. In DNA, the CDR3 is TGTGCCATCAGTGGACAGGGCCTACAAGAGACCCAGTACTTC. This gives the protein CAISGQGLQETQYF.

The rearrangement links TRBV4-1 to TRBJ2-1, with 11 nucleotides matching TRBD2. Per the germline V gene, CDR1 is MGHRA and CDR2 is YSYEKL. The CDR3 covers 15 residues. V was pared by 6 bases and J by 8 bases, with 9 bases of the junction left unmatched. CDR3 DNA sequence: TGCGCCAGCAGGCCGGAGGCTAGCGGGAGGTATGAGCAGTTCTTC. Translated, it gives CASRPEASGRYEQFF.

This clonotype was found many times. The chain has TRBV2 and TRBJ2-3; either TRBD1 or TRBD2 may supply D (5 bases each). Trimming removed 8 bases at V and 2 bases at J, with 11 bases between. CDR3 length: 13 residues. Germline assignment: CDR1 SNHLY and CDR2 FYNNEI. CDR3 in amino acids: CASHRDLTDTQYF. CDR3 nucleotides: TGTGCCAGCCACCGGGACCTCACAGATACGCAGTATTTT.

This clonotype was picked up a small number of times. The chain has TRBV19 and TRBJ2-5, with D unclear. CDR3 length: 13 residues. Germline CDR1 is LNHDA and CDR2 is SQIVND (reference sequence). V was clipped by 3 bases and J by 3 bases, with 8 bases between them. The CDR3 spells CASSMWVEETQYF. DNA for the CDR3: TGTGCCAGTAGTATGTGGGTAGAAGAGACCCAGTACTTC.

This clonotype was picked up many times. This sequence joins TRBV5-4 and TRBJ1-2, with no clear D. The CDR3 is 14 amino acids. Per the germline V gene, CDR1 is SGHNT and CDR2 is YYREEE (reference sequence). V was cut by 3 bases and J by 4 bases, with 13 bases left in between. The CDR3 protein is CASSYPGGLYGYTF. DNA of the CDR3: TGTGCCAGCAGCTACCCCGGAGGCCTCTATGGCTACACCTTC.

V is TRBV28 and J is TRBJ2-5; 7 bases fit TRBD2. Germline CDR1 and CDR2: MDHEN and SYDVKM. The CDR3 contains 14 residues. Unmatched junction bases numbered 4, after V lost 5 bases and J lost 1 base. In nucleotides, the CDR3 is TGTGCCAGCAGTCCCTCTAGCGGCCAAGAGACCCAGTACTTC. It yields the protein CASSPSSGQETQYF.